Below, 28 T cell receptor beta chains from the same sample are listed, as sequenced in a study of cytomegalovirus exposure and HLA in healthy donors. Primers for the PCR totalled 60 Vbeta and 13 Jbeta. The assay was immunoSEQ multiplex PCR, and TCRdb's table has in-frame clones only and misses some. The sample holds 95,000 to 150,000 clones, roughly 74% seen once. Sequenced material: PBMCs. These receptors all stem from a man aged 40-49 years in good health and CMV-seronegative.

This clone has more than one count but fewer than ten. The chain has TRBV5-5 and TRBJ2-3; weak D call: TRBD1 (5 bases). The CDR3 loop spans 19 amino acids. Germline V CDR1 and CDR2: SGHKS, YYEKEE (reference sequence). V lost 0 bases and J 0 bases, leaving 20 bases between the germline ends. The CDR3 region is CASSLGSGMGRASTDTQYF. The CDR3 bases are TGTGCCAGCAGCTTGGGGTCAGGGATGGGCCGAGCTAGCACAGATACGCAGTATTTT.

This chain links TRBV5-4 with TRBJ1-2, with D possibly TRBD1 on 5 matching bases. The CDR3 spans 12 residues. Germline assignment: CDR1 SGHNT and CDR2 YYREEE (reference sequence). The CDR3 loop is CRGSSPNYGYTF. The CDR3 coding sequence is TGTAGGGGCTCCAGCCCTAACTATGGCTACACCTTC.

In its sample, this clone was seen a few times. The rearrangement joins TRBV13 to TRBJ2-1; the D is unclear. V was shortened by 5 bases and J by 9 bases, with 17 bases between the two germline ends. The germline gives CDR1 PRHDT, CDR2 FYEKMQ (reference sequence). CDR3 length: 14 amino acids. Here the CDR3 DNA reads TGTGCCAGCAGCAGCTTAATTAAGCTCGGTGAGCAGTTCTTC. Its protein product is CASSSLIKLGEQFF.

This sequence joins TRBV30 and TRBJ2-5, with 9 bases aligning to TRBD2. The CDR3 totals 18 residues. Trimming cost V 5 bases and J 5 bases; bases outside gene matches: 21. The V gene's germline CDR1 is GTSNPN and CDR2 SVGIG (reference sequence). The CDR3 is CAWYPRSGASGVGETQYF. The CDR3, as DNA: TGTGCCTGGTATCCTAGGTCCGGGGCTAGCGGGGTAGGGGAGACCCAGTACTTC. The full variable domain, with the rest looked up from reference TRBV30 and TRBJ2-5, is SQTIHQWPATLVQPVGSPLSLECTVEGTSNPNLYWYRQAAGRGLQLLFYSVGIGQISSEVPQNLSASRPQDRQFILSSKKLLLSDSGFYLCAWYPRSGASGVGETQYFGPGTRLLVL.

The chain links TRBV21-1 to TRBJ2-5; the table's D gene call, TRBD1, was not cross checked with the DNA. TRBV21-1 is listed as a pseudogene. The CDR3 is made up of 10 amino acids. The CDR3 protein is CASSRGPQYF. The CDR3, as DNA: TGTGCCAGCAGCAGGGGGCCCCAGTACTTC.

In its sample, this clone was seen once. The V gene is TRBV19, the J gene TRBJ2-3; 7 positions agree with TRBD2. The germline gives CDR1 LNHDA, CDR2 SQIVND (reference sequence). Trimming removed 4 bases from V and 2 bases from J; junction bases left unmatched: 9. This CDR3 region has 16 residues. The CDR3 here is CASSRRDYAVTDTQYF. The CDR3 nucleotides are TGTGCCAGTAGTAGAAGGGACTACGCTGTCACAGATACGCAGTATTTT.

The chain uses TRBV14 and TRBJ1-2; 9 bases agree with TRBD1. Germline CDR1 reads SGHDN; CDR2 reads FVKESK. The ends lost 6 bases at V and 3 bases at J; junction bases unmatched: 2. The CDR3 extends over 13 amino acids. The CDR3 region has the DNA TGTGCCAGCAGGCGACAGGGGGACTATGGCTACACCTTC. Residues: CASRRQGDYGYTF. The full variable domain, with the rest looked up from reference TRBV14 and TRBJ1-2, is EAGVTQFPSHSVIEKGQTVTLRCDPISGHDNLYWYRRVMGKEIKFLLHFVKESKQDESGMPNNRFLAERTGGTYSTLKVQPAELEDSGVYFCASRRQGDYGYTFGSGTRLTVV.

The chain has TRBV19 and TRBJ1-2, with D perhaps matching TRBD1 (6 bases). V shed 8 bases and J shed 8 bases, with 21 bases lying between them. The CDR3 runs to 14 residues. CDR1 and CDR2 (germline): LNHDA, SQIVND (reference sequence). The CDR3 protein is CASFGDKSLEGYTF. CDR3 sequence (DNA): TGTGCCAGTTTTGGGGACAAATCCCTGGAAGGCTACACCTTC.

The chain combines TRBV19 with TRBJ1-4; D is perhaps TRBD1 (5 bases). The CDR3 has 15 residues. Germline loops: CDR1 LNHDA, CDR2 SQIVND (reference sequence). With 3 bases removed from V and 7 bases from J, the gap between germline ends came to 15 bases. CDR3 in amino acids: CASSILGAGGEKLFF. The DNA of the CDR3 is TGTGCCAGTAGTATTCTCGGGGCCGGGGGTGAAAAACTGTTTTTT. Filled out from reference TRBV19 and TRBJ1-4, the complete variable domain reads DGGITQSPKYLFRKEGQNVTLSCEQNLNHDAMYWYRQDPGQGLRLIYYSQIVNDFQKGDIAEGYSVSREKKESFPLTVTSAQKNPTAFYLCASSILGAGGEKLFFGSGTQLSVL.

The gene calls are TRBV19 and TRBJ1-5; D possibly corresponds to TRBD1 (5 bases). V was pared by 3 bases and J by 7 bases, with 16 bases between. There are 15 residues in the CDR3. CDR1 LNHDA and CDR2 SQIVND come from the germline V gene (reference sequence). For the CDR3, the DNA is TGTGCCAGTAGTATCTCCAGGGTGCAGGTGCAGCCCCAGCATTTT. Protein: CASSISRVQVQPQHF.

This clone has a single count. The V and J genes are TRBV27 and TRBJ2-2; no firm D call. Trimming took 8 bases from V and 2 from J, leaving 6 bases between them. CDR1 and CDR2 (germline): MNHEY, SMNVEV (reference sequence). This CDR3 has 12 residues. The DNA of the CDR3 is TGTGCCAGCCGGGTAAACACCGGGGAGCTGTTTTTT. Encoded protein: CASRVNTGELFF.

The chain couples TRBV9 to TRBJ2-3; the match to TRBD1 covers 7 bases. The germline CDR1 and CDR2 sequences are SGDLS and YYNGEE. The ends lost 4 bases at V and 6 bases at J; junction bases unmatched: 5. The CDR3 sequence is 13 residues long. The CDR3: CASSHQGEDTQYF. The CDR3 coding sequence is TGTGCCAGCAGCCACCAGGGGGAGGATACGCAGTATTTT. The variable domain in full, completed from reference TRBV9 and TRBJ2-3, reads DSGVTQTPKHLITATGQRVTLRCSPRSGDLSVYWYQQSLDQGLQFLIQYYNGEERAKGNILERFSAQQFPDLHSELNLSSLELGDSALYFCASSHQGEDTQYFGPGTRLTVL.

CDR3 nucleotides: TGTGCCAGCAGCTTCCCGACAGGGGGCGGCGAGCAGTACTTC. It specifies CASSFPTGGGEQYF. V and J are TRBV7-2 and TRBJ2-7; 10 bases agree with TRBD1. Germline CDR1 SGHTA, CDR2 FQGNSA. There are 14 residues in the CDR3. The ends lost 3 bases at V and 6 bases at J; junction bases unmatched: 5.

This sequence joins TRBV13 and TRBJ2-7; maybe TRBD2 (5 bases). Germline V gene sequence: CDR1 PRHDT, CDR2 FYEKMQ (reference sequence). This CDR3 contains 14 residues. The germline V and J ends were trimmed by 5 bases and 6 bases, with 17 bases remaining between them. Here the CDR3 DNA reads TGTGCCAGCAGCCCCTCTTGGCCTCGGGGCGAGCAGTACTTC. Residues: CASSPSWPRGEQYF.

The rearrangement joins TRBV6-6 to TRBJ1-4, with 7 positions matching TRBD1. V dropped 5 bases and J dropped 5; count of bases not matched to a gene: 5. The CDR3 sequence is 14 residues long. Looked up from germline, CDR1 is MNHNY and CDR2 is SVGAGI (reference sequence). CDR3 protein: CASSPRQGNEKLFF. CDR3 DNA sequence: TGTGCCAGCAGTCCCCGACAGGGAAATGAAAAACTGTTTTTT.

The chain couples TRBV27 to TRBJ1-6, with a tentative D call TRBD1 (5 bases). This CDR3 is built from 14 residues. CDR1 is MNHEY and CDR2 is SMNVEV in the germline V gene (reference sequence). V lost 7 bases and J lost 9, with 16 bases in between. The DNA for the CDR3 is TGTGCCAGCACCACAGGCCTCTACCCTTCACCCCTCCACTTT. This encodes CASTTGLYPSPLHF.

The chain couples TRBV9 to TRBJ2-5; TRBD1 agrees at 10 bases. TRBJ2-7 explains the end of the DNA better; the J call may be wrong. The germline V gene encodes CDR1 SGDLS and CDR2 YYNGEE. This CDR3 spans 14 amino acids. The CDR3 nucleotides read TGTGCCAGCGGGAGACAGGGGGCTCAATACGAGCAGTACTTC. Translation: CASGRQGAQYEQYF.

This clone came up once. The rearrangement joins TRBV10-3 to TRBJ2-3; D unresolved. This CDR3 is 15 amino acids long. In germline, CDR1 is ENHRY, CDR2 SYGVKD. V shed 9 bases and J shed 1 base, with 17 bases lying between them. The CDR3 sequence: CAINPNAERTDTQYF. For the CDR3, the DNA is TGTGCCATTAATCCTAACGCGGAGCGCACAGATACGCAGTATTTT.

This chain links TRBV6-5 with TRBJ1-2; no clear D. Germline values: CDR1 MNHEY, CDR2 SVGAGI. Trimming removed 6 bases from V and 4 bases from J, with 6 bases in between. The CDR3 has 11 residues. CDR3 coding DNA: TGTGCCAGCAGGGCGGGCTATGGCTACACCTTC. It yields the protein CASRAGYGYTF.

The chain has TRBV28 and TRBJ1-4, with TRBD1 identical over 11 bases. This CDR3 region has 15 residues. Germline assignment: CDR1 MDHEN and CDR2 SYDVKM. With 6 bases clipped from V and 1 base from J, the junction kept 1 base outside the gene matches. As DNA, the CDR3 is TGTGCCAGCAGGGACAGGGGGCAAACTAATGAAAAACTGTTTTTT. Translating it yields CASRDRGQTNEKLFF.

CDR3: CASSLGGDNSPLHF. The CDR3, as DNA: TGTGCCAGCAGCCTCGGCGGGGATAATTCACCCCTCCACTTT. The genes are TRBV7-7 and TRBJ1-6; D is ambiguous. Germline assignment: CDR1 SSHAT and CDR2 FNYEAQ (reference sequence). This CDR3 has 14 amino acids. Between the trimmed V and J ends, which lost 5 bases and 5 bases, there was a span of 10 bases. The full variable domain, with the rest looked up from reference TRBV7-7 and TRBJ1-6, is GAGVSQSPRYKVTKRGQDVTLRCDPISSHATLYWYQQALGQGPEFLTYFNYEAQPDKSGLPSDRFSAERPEGSISTLTIQRTEQRDSAMYRCASSLGGDNSPLHFGNGTRLTVT.

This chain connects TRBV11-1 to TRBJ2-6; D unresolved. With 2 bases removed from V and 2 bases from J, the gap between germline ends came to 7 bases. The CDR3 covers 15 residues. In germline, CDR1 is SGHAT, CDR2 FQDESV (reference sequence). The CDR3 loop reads CASSLTVTGANVLTF. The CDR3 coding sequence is TGTGCCAGCAGCTTAACTGTAACTGGGGCCAACGTCCTGACTTTC.

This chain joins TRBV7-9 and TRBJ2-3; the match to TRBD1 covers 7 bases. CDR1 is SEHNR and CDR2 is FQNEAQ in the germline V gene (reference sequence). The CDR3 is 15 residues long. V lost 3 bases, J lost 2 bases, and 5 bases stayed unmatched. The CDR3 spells CASSLGQGVTDTQYF. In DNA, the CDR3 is TGTGCCAGCAGCTTGGGTCAGGGGGTCACAGATACGCAGTATTTT.

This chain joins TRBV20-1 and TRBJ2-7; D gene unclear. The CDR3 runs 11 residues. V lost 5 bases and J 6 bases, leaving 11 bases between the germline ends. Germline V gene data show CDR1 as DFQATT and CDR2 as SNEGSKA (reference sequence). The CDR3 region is CSALRQAEQYF. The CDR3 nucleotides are TGCAGTGCTCTCAGGCAGGCCGAGCAGTACTTC.

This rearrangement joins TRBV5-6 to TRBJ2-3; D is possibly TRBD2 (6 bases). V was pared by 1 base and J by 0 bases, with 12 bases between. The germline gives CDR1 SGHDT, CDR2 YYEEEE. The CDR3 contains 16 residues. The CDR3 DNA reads TGTGCCAGCAGCTTGTTCCCGGGGGTTAGCACAGATACGCAGTATTTT. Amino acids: CASSLFPGVSTDTQYF.

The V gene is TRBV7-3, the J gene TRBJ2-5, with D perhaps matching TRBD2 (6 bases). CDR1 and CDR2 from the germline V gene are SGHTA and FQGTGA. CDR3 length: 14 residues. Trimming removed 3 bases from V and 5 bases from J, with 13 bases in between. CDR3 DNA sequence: TGTGCCAGCAGCTTCTCTAGCGTTTCGGAGACCCAGTACTTC. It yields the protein CASSFSSVSETQYF.

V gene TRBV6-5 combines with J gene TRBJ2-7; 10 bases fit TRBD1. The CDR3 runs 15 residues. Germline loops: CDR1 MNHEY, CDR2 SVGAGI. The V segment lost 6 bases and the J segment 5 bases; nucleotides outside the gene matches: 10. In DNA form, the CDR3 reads TGTGCCAGCAGCCCACGACAGGGGGCTTACAACGAGCAGTACTTC. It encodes CASSPRQGAYNEQYF.

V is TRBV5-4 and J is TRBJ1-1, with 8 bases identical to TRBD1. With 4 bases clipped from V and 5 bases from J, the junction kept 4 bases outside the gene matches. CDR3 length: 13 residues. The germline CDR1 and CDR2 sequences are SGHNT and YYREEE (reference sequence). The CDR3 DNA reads TGTGCCAGCAGCGAGGACAGGGATACTGAAGCTTTCTTT. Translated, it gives CASSEDRDTEAFF.